This paragraph covers one T cell receptor beta chain sequence. These data originate in a study of blood T cell repertoires in COVID-19. As for the study in general: The United States, Italy and Spain provided the acute and convalescent COVID-19 samples. The analysed material was cDNA or gDNA that came from T cells, B-cell-depleted T cells, or PBMCs.

Only in-frame clones appear in the TCRdb table, and some are missing; sequencing was by immunoSEQ multiplex PCR. The table lists a few hundred thousand clones, about 89% of them singletons. The study recruited people aged about 18 to 95 years across roughly 25 US areas. Categorization into cohorts depended on clinical history that participants reported. This clonotype originated in a man aged 35 to 55 in a cohort exposed to, infected with or recovered from COVID-19 (not recorded which). Sequenced material: PBMCs or T cells enriched from blood (not recorded which).

For the CDR3, the DNA is TGTGCCAGCAAAAAAATTAGCGGGACAAGCACAGATACGCAGTATTTT. Encoded protein: CASKKISGTSTDTQYF. The V gene is TRBV2, the J gene TRBJ2-3; 8 nucleotides line up with TRBD2. The CDR3 loop spans 16 amino acids. The trim removed 7 bases at V and 0 bases at J, leaving 9 bases unmatched. Looked up from germline, CDR1 is SNHLY and CDR2 is FYNNEI.